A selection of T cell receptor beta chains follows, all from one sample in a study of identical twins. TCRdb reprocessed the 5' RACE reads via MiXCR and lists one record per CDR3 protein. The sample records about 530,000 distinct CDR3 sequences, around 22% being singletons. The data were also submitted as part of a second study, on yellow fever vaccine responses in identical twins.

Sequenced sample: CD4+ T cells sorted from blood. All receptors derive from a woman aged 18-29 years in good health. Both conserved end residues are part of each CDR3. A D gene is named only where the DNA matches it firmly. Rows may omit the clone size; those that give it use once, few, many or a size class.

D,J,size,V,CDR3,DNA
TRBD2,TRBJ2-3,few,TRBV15,CATSTGGGAGDTQYF,TGTGCCACCAGCACGGGCGGGGGGGCAGGGGATACGCAGTATTTT
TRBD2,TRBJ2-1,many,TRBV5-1,CASSLGPGLAGNEQFF,TGCGCCAGCAGCTTGGGTCCCGGACTAGCGGGTAATGAGCAGTTCTTC
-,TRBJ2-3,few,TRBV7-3,CASSLGPGTTTDTQYF,TGTGCCAGCAGCTTGGGGCCCGGGACAACCACAGATACGCAGTATTTT
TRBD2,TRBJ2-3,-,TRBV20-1,CSARSLAGATDTQYF,TGCAGTGCTAGATCACTAGCGGGAGCAACAGATACGCAGTATTTT
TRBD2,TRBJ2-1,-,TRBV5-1,CASSLGTSGRTGEQFF,TGCGCCAGCAGCTTGGGGACTAGCGGGAGGACCGGTGAGCAGTTCTTC
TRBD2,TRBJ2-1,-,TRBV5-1,CASSLGLIGTSGTNEQFF,TGCGCCAGCAGCTTGGGATTAATCGGGACTAGCGGGACCAATGAGCAGTTCTTC
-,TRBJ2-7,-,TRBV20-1,CSARIKGLYEQYF,TGCAGTGCTAGAATAAAAGGGCTCTACGAGCAGTACTTC
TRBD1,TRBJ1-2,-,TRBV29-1,CSAQTGTSWGYTF,TGCAGCGCCCAGACAGGGACCTCTTGGGGCTACACCTTC
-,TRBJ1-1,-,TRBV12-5,CASGFRVTEAFF,TGTGCTAGTGGTTTTCGGGTCACTGAAGCTTTCTTT
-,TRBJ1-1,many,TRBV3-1,CASSQGGLTEAFF,TGTGCCAGCAGCCAAGGGGGACTCACTGAAGCTTTCTTT
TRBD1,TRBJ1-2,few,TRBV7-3,CASSPGQIINYGYTF,TGTGCCAGCAGCCCGGGACAGATCATCAACTATGGCTACACCTTC
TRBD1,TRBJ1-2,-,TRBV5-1,CASSPGQPLDGYTF,TGCGCCAGCAGCCCGGGACAGCCCCTCGATGGCTACACCTTC
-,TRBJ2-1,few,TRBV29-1,CSVDWGRRSEQFF,TGCAGCGTTGATTGGGGGAGGCGTAGTGAGCAGTTCTTC
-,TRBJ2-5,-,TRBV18,CASSPPSQGSETQYF,TGTGCCAGCTCACCACCCTCGCAGGGATCTGAGACCCAGTACTTC